This passage covers 30 T cell receptor beta chains from one sample sequenced in a study of cytomegalovirus exposure and HLA in healthy donors. The PCR made use of 60 Vbeta and 13 Jbeta primers. Profiling relied on immunoSEQ multiplex PCR, and the TCRdb table lists in-frame clones only, not all of them. The sample records around 99,000 clones, around 77% being singletons. Sequenced: PBMCs. These receptors all come from a male donor in good health and CMV-seronegative.

The chain combines TRBV5-1 with TRBJ2-5; 10 bases fit TRBD1. The ends lost 3 bases at V and 2 bases at J; junction bases unmatched: 7. Germline-derived CDR1 and CDR2 are SGHRS and YFSETQ. The CDR3 is made up of 16 amino acids. CDR3: CASSSDGTGDQETQYF. CDR3 bases: TGCGCCAGCAGCTCCGACGGGACAGGGGATCAAGAGACCCAGTACTTC.

The chain recombines TRBV6-4 with TRBJ2-7; D possibly corresponds to TRBD2 (5 bases). The V gene lost 2 bases and the J gene lost 3 bases, with 11 bases spanning the gap. The CDR3 totals 14 residues. Germline CDR1 and CDR2: MRHNA and SNTAGT. This CDR3 reads CASSDRGLGYEQYF. The CDR3 nucleotides read TGTGCCAGCAGTGACCGGGGTCTCGGCTACGAGCAGTACTTC.

The V call is TRBV6-6, the J call TRBJ1-2; a weak D match, TRBD1 (6 bases). The CDR3 length is 16 residues. The V gene's germline CDR1 is MNHNY and CDR2 SVGAGI (reference sequence). With 5 bases removed from V and 6 bases from J, the gap between germline ends came to 22 bases. This CDR3 reads CASSPPVSGVKNGYTF. The CDR3 bases are TGTGCCAGCAGTCCTCCGGTTTCAGGGGTAAAAAATGGCTACACCTTC.

V usage is TRBV28 and J usage is TRBJ2-1; TRBD2 aligns across 8 bases. The CDR3 is made up of 15 amino acids. Per the germline V gene, CDR1 is MDHEN and CDR2 is SYDVKM. V lost 4 bases, J lost 8 bases, and 10 bases stayed unmatched. The CDR3 spells CASSWWTSKRDEQFF. CDR3 bases: TGTGCCAGCAGTTGGTGGACTAGCAAAAGGGATGAGCAGTTCTTC.

The gene calls are TRBV11-1 and TRBJ2-7, with 10 bases aligning to TRBD2. This CDR3 has 16 residues. V dropped 6 bases and J dropped 5; count of bases not matched to a gene: 13. Germline V gives CDR1 SGHAT, CDR2 FQDESV (reference sequence). The CDR3 DNA reads TGTGCCAGCAGAGAGGCGACTAGCGGGCGCTTTAACGAGCAGTACTTC. It yields the protein CASREATSGRFNEQYF.

The V call is TRBV11-2, the J call TRBJ2-7, with unresolved D. Trimming removed 0 bases from V and 5 bases from J, with 5 bases in between. The CDR3 is 12 amino acids. The germline V gene encodes CDR1 SGHAT and CDR2 FQNNGV. The CDR3 DNA is TGTGCCAGCAGCTTAGATCGTCACGAGCAGTACTTC. It encodes CASSLDRHEQYF.

V and J are TRBV18 and TRBJ2-5; tentative D call: TRBD2 (6 bases). The germline V and J ends were trimmed by 3 bases and 2 bases, with 16 bases remaining between them. The CDR3 totals 16 residues. Germline CDR1 reads KGHSH; CDR2 reads LQKENI. For the CDR3, the DNA is TGTGCCAGCTCACCCCCCTCTTGGGGGAGGCAAGAGACCCAGTACTTC. The encoded protein is CASSPPSWGRQETQYF.

V usage is TRBV28 and J usage is TRBJ2-5; D perhaps matches TRBD2 (6 bases). The DNA end is a closer match to TRBJ2-7, so the J assignment may be wrong. The CDR3 length is 12 residues. CDR1 and CDR2 from the germline V gene are MDHEN and SYDVKM. The chain's CDR3 is CASSPRRAEQYF. The CDR3, as DNA: TGTGCCAGCAGTCCCCGGAGGGCCGAGCAGTACTTC.

The chain carries TRBV27 and TRBJ2-7; D is perhaps TRBD1 (5 bases). The CDR3 consists of 12 residues. Germline loops: CDR1 MNHEY, CDR2 SMNVEV (reference sequence). V was pared by 6 bases and J by 6 bases, with 12 bases between. CDR3 sequence reads: CASRDIWSEQYF. As DNA, the CDR3 is TGTGCCAGCAGGGACATTTGGTCCGAGCAGTACTTC.

In this sample, this clone turned up a few times. This sequence joins TRBV29-1 and TRBJ2-7, with 7 bases lining up with TRBD2. The CDR3 has 13 residues. Germline CDR1 reads SQVTM; CDR2 reads ANQGSEA. V was pared by 6 bases and J by 0 bases, with 5 bases of the junction left unmatched. In DNA, the CDR3 is TGCAGCGTCGGGGGGACTAACTCCTACGAGCAGTACTTC. This codes for CSVGGTNSYEQYF.

The chain couples TRBV5-6 to TRBJ2-4, with D perhaps matching TRBD1 (5 bases). Trimming left V 4 bases short and J 11 bases short, with 22 bases between. Germline V CDR1 and CDR2: SGHDT, YYEEEE. The CDR3 length is 15 residues. CDR3 nucleotides: TGTGCCAGCAGCCTACTTCTATCCGCCCAAGGGGTTCAGTACTTC. It codes for CASSLLLSAQGVQYF. The full variable domain, with the rest looked up from reference TRBV5-6 and TRBJ2-4, is DAGVTQSPTHLIKTRGQQVTLRCSPKSGHDTVSWYQQALGQGPQFIFQYYEEEERQRGNFPDRFSGHQFPNYSSELNVNALLLGDSALYLCASSLLLSAQGVQYFGAGTRLSVL.

The J gene is TRBJ1-4, the V gene TRBV5-1, with a tentative D call TRBD1 (6 bases). The ends were cut back, 4 bases at V and 2 bases at J, with 12 bases in the middle. The CDR3 covers 15 residues. CDR1 SGHRS and CDR2 YFSETQ come from the germline V gene. The CDR3 nucleotides read TGCGCCAGCAGCGCGTCAGGGGATACTAATGAAAAACTGTTTTTT. It codes for CASSASGDTNEKLFF. Full variable domain (remainder filled in from reference TRBV5-1 and TRBJ1-4): KAGVTQTPRYLIKTRGQQVTLSCSPISGHRSVSWYQQTPGQGLQFLFEYFSETQRNKGNFPGRFSGRQFSNSRSEMNVSTLELGDSALYLCASSASGDTNEKLFFGSGTQLSVL.

In its sample, this clone was seen a few times. The V and J genes are TRBV7-2 and TRBJ1-1; tentative D call: TRBD1 (6 bases). V lost 1 base and J 5 bases, leaving 17 bases between the germline ends. This CDR3 contains 16 residues. The germline V gene encodes CDR1 SGHTA and CDR2 FQGNSA. CDR3 nucleotides: TGTGCCAGCAGCTTAGGTATTGGGGGGGGCGGGACTGAAGCTTTCTTT. Translated, it gives CASSLGIGGGGTEAFF.

The chain links TRBV5-1 to TRBJ2-7; TRBD2 agrees at 10 bases. J gave up 6 bases and V 3 bases, and 9 bases lay outside the gene matches. CDR3 size: 15 residues. Germline CDR1 and CDR2: SGHRS and YFSETQ. CDR3 amino acids: CASSYTSGNKFEQYF. The CDR3 DNA follows: TGCGCCAGCAGCTATACTAGCGGGAACAAGTTCGAGCAGTACTTC.

This chain uses TRBV19 with TRBJ2-7; 7 positions match TRBD1. This CDR3 is built from 17 residues. Germline CDR1 is LNHDA and CDR2 is SQIVND (reference sequence). With V trimmed by 0 bases and J by 7 bases, 15 bases remained unmatched. DNA for the CDR3: TGTGCCAGTAGTATAGATTTCTCCCGCAGGGGGATAGGAGAGCAGTACTTC. This gives the protein CASSIDFSRRGIGEQYF.

This chain joins TRBV28 and TRBJ1-1; 11 bases align to TRBD1. V shed 7 bases and J 4 bases; nucleotides not matched to a gene: 8. This CDR3 contains 15 residues. Germline values: CDR1 MDHEN, CDR2 SYDVKM. The CDR3 DNA follows: TGTGCCAGCAATCCTAGGACAGGGGGCCTCACTGAAGCTTTCTTT. It translates to CASNPRTGGLTEAFF.

The CDR3 nucleotides are TGTGCCAGCAGTTTATTGGGACAGGGGTCCTACGAGCAGTACTTC. This sequence encodes CASSLLGQGSYEQYF. This sequence joins TRBV27 and TRBJ2-7, with 10 positions matching TRBD1. The CDR3 extends over 15 amino acids. The germline CDR1 and CDR2 sequences are MNHEY and SMNVEV (reference sequence). The V segment lost 1 base and the J segment 1 base; nucleotides outside the gene matches: 1.

This clone showed up just a few times. V usage is TRBV5-1 and J usage is TRBJ2-5; tentatively, D is TRBD1 (5 bases). The ends were cut back, 5 bases at V and 11 bases at J, with 13 bases in the middle. This CDR3 contains 11 residues. In germline, CDR1 is SGHRS, CDR2 YFSETQ. CDR3 in amino acids: CASRGETEQYF. DNA of the CDR3: TGCGCCAGCAGGGGCGAGACAGAGCAGTACTTC.

The chain couples TRBV29-1 to TRBJ2-3; 7 nucleotides line up with TRBD1. The germline V gene has CDR1 SQVTM and CDR2 ANQGSEA. CDR3 size: 16 residues. Trimming removed 6 bases from V and 2 bases from J; junction bases left unmatched: 14. The CDR3 here is CSVVEQGPRTTDTQYF. CDR3 nucleotide sequence: TGCAGCGTGGTTGAACAGGGGCCGAGAACCACAGATACGCAGTATTTT.

This clone was seen only once. This chain joins TRBV19 and TRBJ2-3, with D possibly TRBD1 on 5 matching bases. V was shortened by 7 bases and J by 5 bases, with 19 bases between the two germline ends. CDR3 length: 15 amino acids. Germline CDR1 LNHDA, CDR2 SQIVND (reference sequence). CDR3 sequence: CASNGDHRTRDTQYF. As DNA, the CDR3 is TGTGCCAGTAATGGAGATCACCGGACAAGAGATACGCAGTATTTT.

In this sample, this clone turned up a few times. This rearrangement joins TRBV9 to TRBJ2-5; 9 nucleotides line up with TRBD1. The CDR3 totals 16 residues. V lost 0 bases to trimming and J lost 2 bases; unmatched junction nucleotides: 5. Germline CDR1 SGDLS, CDR2 YYNGEE. CDR3 residues: CASSVAMTGGQETQYF. The CDR3 DNA reads TGTGCCAGCAGCGTAGCGATGACAGGGGGTCAAGAGACCCAGTACTTC.

With respect to this clone: A read error is likely, as this CDR3 ends without the conserved phenylalanine or tryptophan. This rearrangement joins TRBV25-1 to TRBJ1-1, with D possibly being TRBD1 (5 bases). Trimming pared 7 bases from V and 4 bases from J, leaving 13 bases between. Germline V gene lookup returns CDR1 MGHDK and CDR2 SYGVNS. The CDR3 runs 13 residues. In nucleotides, the CDR3 is TGTGCCAGCAAGGGGCAGGGCGGCACTGAAGCTTTCGTT. It specifies CASKGQGGTEAFV.

The CDR3 region is CASSYFVGQGWYGYTF. The CDR3 nucleotides read TGTGCCAGCAGTTACTTCGTGGGACAGGGTTGGTATGGCTACACCTTC. The chain joins TRBV6-5 to TRBJ1-2, with 9 bases lining up with TRBD1. CDR1 is MNHEY, CDR2 SVGAGI, per germline. V trimming: 1 base; J trimming: 5 bases; junction bases outside the gene matches: 8. The CDR3 runs to 16 residues.

The chain has TRBV4-2 and TRBJ1-5; TRBD1 matches at 8 bases. The CDR3 contains 15 residues. The germline V gene has CDR1 LGHNA and CDR2 YNFKEQ. The V and J ends lost 0 bases and 6 bases, in that order; junction bases with no gene match: 4. CDR3 sequence (DNA): TGTGCCAGCAGCCAAGATATTACAGGGGGTCAGCCCCAGCATTTT. Residues: CASSQDITGGQPQHF.

In this sample, this clone turned up a few times. The J gene is TRBJ2-3, the V gene TRBV27; 7 bases are shared with TRBD1. CDR1 is MNHEY, CDR2 SMNVEV, per germline (reference sequence). J gave up 3 bases and V 7 bases, and 10 bases lay outside the gene matches. The CDR3 has 15 amino acids. CDR3 in DNA: TGTGCCAGCAACCAGCGAAGGGGGCAGACAGATACGCAGTATTTT. Its protein product is CASNQRRGQTDTQYF.

The CDR3 bases are TGTGCCAGCAGTCCTCGGGACAGTTACTACGAGCAGTACTTC. Translated: CASSPRDSYYEQYF. The chain employs TRBV27 and TRBJ2-7, with 7 bases fitting TRBD1. V dropped 5 bases and J dropped 3; count of bases not matched to a gene: 7. This CDR3 has 14 amino acids. The germline V gene has CDR1 MNHEY and CDR2 SMNVEV (reference sequence).

This chain joins TRBV5-1 and TRBJ2-7; TRBD2 is a possible D gene (6 bases). The germline V gene has CDR1 SGHRS and CDR2 YFSETQ. This CDR3 region has 13 residues. Trimming took off 5 bases at V and 7 bases at J, with 16 bases between the two ends. CDR3 region: CASSSGEEREQYF. CDR3 in DNA: TGCGCCAGCAGTAGCGGCGAGGAGCGGGAGCAGTACTTC.

The J gene is TRBJ2-1, the V gene TRBV7-2; TRBD1 aligns across 8 bases. Trimming took 6 bases from V and 3 from J; bases not matched to a gene: 7. Germline CDR1 reads SGHTA; CDR2 reads FQGNSA. This CDR3 comprises 15 residues. Here the CDR3 DNA reads TGTGCCAGCAGATTAACAGGGGGAGACTACAATGAGCAGTTCTTC. This gives the protein CASRLTGGDYNEQFF.

This chain joins TRBV29-1 and TRBJ1-1, with 9 bases aligning to TRBD1. V trimming: 5 bases; J trimming: 8 bases; junction bases outside the gene matches: 9. The CDR3 is 13 residues long. The germline CDR1 and CDR2 sequences are SQVTM and ANQGSEA. As DNA, the CDR3 is TGCAGCGTTCCGGGACAGGGAGCCCTGGAAGCTTTCTTT. Translation: CSVPGQGALEAFF.

V and J are TRBV18 and TRBJ1-1; D gene ambiguous. The CDR3 runs 13 residues. The ends were cut back, 6 bases at V and 1 base at J, with 9 bases in the middle. Germline V lookup: CDR1 KGHSH, CDR2 LQKENI. The CDR3 bases are TGTGCCAGCTCCGCGGGTTCGAACACTGAAGCTTTCTTT. It is translated as CASSAGSNTEAFF.